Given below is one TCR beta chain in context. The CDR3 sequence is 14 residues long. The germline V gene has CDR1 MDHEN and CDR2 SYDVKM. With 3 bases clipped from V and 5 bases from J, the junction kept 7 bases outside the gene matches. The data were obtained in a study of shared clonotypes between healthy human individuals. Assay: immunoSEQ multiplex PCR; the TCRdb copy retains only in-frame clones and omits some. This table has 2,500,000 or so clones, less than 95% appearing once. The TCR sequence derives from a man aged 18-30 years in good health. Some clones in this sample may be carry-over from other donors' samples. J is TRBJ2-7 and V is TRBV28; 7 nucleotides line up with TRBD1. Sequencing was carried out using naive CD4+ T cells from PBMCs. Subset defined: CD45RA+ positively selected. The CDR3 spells CASSFRQGSDEQYF. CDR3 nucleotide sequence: TGTGCCAGCAGTTTTAGACAGGGATCGGACGAGCAGTACTTC. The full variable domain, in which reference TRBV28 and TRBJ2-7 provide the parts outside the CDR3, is DVKVTQSSRYLVKRTGEKVFLECVQDMDHENMFWYRQDPGLGLRLIYFSYDVKMKEKGDIPEGYSVSREKKERFSLILESASTNQTSMYLCASSFRQGSDEQYFGPGTRLTVT.